This T cell receptor (beta chain) was sequenced during a study of T cells after yellow fever vaccination. Study-level results: Detected again after the booster were most primary-vaccination clones, at 96% CD4 and 80% to 90% CD8.

The CDR3 loop spans 15 amino acids. This clonotype was seen only a few times. What it binds is unknown. By 5'RACE template switching, TCR cDNA was produced, with a universal primer site and UMIs added in the process. Each CDR3 protein is one row after TCRdb ran MiXCR on the 5' RACE reads. Seen here are fewer than 350,000 distinct CDR3 sequences, around 4% observed once, and the top ten hold roughly a quarter. Specimen: PBMCs, collected on the day of the yellow fever booster vaccination. The J gene is TRBJ2-3, the V gene TRBV21-1; TRBD1, the D gene given by the table, was not confirmed from the DNA. TRBV21-1 is flagged as a pseudogene. The source of this sequence is a man between 18 and 35 years old who received the YFV17D yellow fever vaccine. CDR3 loop: CASSPKGDPTDTQYF. The CDR3 DNA reads TGTGCCAGCAGCCCTAAGGGGGACCCCACAGATACGCAGTATTTT.